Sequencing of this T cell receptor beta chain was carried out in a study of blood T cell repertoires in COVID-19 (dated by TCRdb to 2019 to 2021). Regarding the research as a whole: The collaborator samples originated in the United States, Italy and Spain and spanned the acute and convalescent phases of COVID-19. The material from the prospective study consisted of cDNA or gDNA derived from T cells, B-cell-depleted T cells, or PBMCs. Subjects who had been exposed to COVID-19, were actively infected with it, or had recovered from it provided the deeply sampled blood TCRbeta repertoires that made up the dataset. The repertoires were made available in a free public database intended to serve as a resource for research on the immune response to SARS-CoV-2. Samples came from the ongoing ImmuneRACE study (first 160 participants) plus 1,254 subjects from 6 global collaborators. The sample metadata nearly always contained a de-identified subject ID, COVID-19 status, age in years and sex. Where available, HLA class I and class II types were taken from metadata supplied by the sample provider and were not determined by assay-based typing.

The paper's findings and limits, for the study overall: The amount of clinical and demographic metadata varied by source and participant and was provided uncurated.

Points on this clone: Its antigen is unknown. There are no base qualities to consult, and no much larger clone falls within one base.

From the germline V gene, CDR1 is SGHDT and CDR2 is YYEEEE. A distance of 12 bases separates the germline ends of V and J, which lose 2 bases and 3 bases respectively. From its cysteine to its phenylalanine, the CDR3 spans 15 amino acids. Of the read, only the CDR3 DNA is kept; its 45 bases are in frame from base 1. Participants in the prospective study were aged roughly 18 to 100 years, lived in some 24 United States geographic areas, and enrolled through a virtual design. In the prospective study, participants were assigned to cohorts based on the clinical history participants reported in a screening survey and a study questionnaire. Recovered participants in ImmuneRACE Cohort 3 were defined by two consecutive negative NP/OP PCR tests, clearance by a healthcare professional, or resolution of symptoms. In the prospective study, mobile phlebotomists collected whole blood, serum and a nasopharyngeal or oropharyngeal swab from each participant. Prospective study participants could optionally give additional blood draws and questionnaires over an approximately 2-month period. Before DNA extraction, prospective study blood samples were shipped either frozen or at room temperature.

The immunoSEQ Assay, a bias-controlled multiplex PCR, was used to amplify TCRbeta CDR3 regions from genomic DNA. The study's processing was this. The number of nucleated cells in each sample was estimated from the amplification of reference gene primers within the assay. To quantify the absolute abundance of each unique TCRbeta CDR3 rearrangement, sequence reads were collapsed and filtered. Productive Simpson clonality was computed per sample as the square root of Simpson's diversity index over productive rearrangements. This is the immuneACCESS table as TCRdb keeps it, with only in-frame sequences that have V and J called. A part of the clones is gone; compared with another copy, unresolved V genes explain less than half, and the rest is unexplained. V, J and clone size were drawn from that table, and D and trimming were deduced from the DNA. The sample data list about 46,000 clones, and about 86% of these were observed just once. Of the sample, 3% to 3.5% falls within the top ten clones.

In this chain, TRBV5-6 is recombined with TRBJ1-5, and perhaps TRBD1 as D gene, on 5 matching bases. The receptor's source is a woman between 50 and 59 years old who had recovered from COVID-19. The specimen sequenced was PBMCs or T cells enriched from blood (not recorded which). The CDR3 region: CASSLVGTSNQPQHF. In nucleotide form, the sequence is TGTGCCAGCAGCTTAGTGGGGACTTCCAATCAGCCCCAGCATTTT.